Presented here are 30 T cell receptor beta chains from one specimen sequenced in a study of shared clonotypes between healthy human individuals (TCRdb year 2020). Library creation used the immunoSEQ multiplex PCR assay. Sourced from immuneACCESS, this table was stored by TCRdb with only in-frame sequences that have V and J called. A share of the clones is absent; for the studies checked, an unresolved V gene accounts for under half, and the remainder has no known explanation. The sample records some 1,900,000 clones, approximately 94% of which are singletons. The ten most abundant clones make up more than 0.9% of the sample. CD8 naive samples were obtained by positive selection for CCR7 among CD45RO-negative cells, yielding a CD45RA+CCR7+ population from which TemRA cells were excluded. The sequenced material came from naive CD8+ T cells sorted from blood. According to the study, the label for this sample's cell subset or site signals: CD45RA+CCR7+. Source of these receptors: a man younger than 30 in good health.

A note on this clone: Other nucleotide sequences from this sample produce the same CDR3. The CDR3 reads CASSLTGAEQYF. DNA for the CDR3: TGCGCCAGCAGCTTGACGGGAGCCGAGCAGTACTTC. The chain couples TRBV5-1 to TRBJ2-7; tentatively, D is TRBD2 (6 bases). The germline CDR1 and CDR2 sequences are SGHRS and YFSETQ. Trimming took off 1 base at V and 6 bases at J, with 8 bases between the two ends. The CDR3 sequence is 12 residues long.

The chain carries TRBV27 and TRBJ2-2; a weak D match, TRBD1 (6 bases). The germline CDR1 and CDR2 sequences are MNHEY and SMNVEV (reference sequence). The length of the CDR3 is 14 residues. Trimming cost V 8 bases and J 4 bases, with 14 bases left between them. CDR3 protein: CASEGVFGTGELFF. The CDR3 bases are TGTGCCAGCGAGGGGGTATTTGGCACCGGGGAGCTGTTTTTT.

The rearrangement joins TRBV6-1 to TRBJ1-6; TRBD1 might be the D (6 bases). This CDR3 has 19 residues. V was cut by 4 bases and J by 0 bases, with 19 bases left in between. Germline CDR1 MNHNS, CDR2 SASEGT. DNA for the CDR3: TGTGCCAGCAGTGTGCGGCAGGGGATAACCAGCTCCTATAATTCACCCCTCCACTTT. Translation: CASSVRQGITSSYNSPLHF.

The V call is TRBV7-2, the J call TRBJ2-7, with 8 bases lining up with TRBD2. The V and J ends lost 5 bases and 2 bases, in that order; junction bases with no gene match: 11. This CDR3 spans 16 amino acids. Germline CDR1 SGHTA, CDR2 FQGNSA. The CDR3 coding sequence is TGTGCCAGCAGCCCCGCCCCTCTAGCGGGTACCTACGAGCAGTACTTC. Its translation: CASSPAPLAGTYEQYF.

This chain joins TRBV27 and TRBJ2-1; tentative D call: TRBD2 (5 bases). The ends were cut back, 5 bases at V and 8 bases at J, with 7 bases in the middle. This CDR3 has 11 amino acids. In germline, CDR1 is MNHEY, CDR2 SMNVEV (reference sequence). For the CDR3, the DNA is TGTGCCAGCAGTCTACTAGATGAGCAGTTCTTC. As protein: CASSLLDEQFF.

V and J are TRBV6-6 and TRBJ2-3; D possibly corresponds to TRBD2 (6 bases). The V and J ends lost 2 bases and 2 bases respectively, with 14 bases between them. Germline CDR1 and CDR2: MNHNY and SVGAGI (reference sequence). The CDR3 contains 16 residues. The CDR3 protein is CASSYLLAGITDTQYF. CDR3 in DNA: TGTGCCAGCAGTTACCTCTTGGCGGGAATCACAGATACGCAGTATTTT.

The chain carries TRBV9 and TRBJ1-5, with 10 bases identical to TRBD1. Germline V gene lookup returns CDR1 SGDLS and CDR2 YYNGEE. The CDR3 extends over 17 amino acids. With 3 bases clipped from V and 0 bases from J, the junction kept 6 bases outside the gene matches. This CDR3 is CASSEGTGESSNQPQHF. The CDR3 DNA reads TGTGCCAGCAGCGAGGGGACAGGGGAGAGTAGCAATCAGCCCCAGCATTTT.

V usage is TRBV4-3 and J usage is TRBJ2-1; TRBD2 matches at 9 bases. V lost 0 bases and J lost 7; bases outside the gene matches: 7. Germline CDR1 and CDR2: LGHNA and YSLEER. This CDR3 is built from 16 residues. CDR3 in amino acids: CASSQDIAGVGNEQFF. The CDR3 DNA is TGCGCCAGCAGCCAAGATATAGCGGGAGTGGGTAATGAGCAGTTCTTC.

The chain employs TRBV28 and TRBJ1-1; D is undetermined. CDR1 is MDHEN, CDR2 SYDVKM, per germline. Trimming removed 7 bases from V and 3 bases from J, with 15 bases in between. The CDR3 consists of 14 residues. The CDR3 region has the DNA TGTGCCAGCACTCTTCTAAGTAGGGACACTGAAGCTTTCTTT. It yields the protein CASTLLSRDTEAFF. Complete variable domain (other parts from reference TRBV28 and TRBJ1-1): DVKVTQSSRYLVKRTGEKVFLECVQDMDHENMFWYRQDPGLGLRLIYFSYDVKMKEKGDIPEGYSVSREKKERFSLILESASTNQTSMYLCASTLLSRDTEAFFGQGTRLTVV.

The chain recombines TRBV2 with TRBJ1-2, with D possibly being TRBD1 (6 bases). Per germline, CDR1 SNHLY and CDR2 FYNNEI. This CDR3 spans 15 amino acids. CDR3 region: CAHEGGTSANYGYTF. CDR3 DNA sequence: TGTGCTCATGAGGGGGGGACATCGGCTAACTATGGCTACACCTTC.

The V gene is TRBV7-9, the J gene TRBJ2-7, with 7 nucleotides matching TRBD2. Germline lookup yields CDR1 SEHNR and CDR2 FQNEAQ (reference sequence). Trimming removed 4 bases from V and 0 bases from J; junction bases left unmatched: 9. The CDR3 spans 16 residues. CDR3 in amino acids: CASSYNLAASSYEQYF. The DNA of the CDR3 is TGTGCCAGCAGCTACAACCTAGCGGCTAGCTCCTACGAGCAGTACTTC.

The chain uses TRBV7-9 and TRBJ1-1; D is undetermined. The V gene lost 1 base and the J gene lost 10 bases, with 16 bases spanning the gap. The CDR3 sequence is 14 residues long. Germline CDR1 reads SEHNR; CDR2 reads FQNEAQ (reference sequence). DNA for the CDR3: TGTGCCAGCAGCTTAGTGGCGGAGGATTTAGTAGCTTTCTTT. Its translation: CASSLVAEDLVAFF.

This chain joins TRBV7-2 and TRBJ2-5; no firm D call. Germline V CDR1 and CDR2: SGHTA, FQGNSA. V was shortened by 5 bases and J by 0 bases, with 25 bases between the two germline ends. The CDR3 has 19 residues. The CDR3 coding sequence is TGTGCCAGCAGCCCGCCGACGGGTGCCCGAACTTGGTACCAAGAGACCCAGTACTTC. This encodes CASSPPTGARTWYQETQYF.

This sequence joins TRBV7-9 and TRBJ2-7; TRBD2 agrees at 11 bases. Trimming removed 1 base from V and 3 bases from J; junction bases left unmatched: 5. Germline V CDR1 and CDR2: SEHNR, FQNEAQ (reference sequence). The CDR3 consists of 16 residues. The CDR3 protein is CASSLEWTSGYYEQYF. The CDR3 DNA sequence: TGTGCCAGCAGCTTAGAATGGACTAGCGGGTACTACGAGCAGTACTTC.

V and J are TRBV5-4 and TRBJ2-5; possible D gene TRBD2, 5 bases. Germline CDR1 is SGHNT and CDR2 is YYREEE (reference sequence). There are 15 residues in the CDR3. V was pared by 7 bases and J by 2 bases, with 18 bases between. In nucleotides, the CDR3 is TGTGCCAGCTTCCCACGGGGAGCGCCTCAAGAGACCCAGTACTTC. This translates into CASFPRGAPQETQYF.

In its sample, this clone was seen once. The rearrangement joins TRBV5-6 to TRBJ2-4, with D perhaps assigned TRBD1 or TRBD2 (5 bases each). Germline V gene data show CDR1 as SGHDT and CDR2 as YYEEEE. V lost 5 bases and J lost 8, with 17 bases in between. This CDR3 is built from 14 residues. Here the CDR3 reads CASSLIREWDIQYF. CDR3 coding DNA: TGTGCCAGCAGTTTAATCAGGGAGTGGGACATTCAGTACTTC.

This sequence joins TRBV4-3 and TRBJ2-7, with TRBD1 identical over 9 bases. Germline V CDR1 and CDR2: LGHNA, YSLEER. The length of the CDR3 is 15 residues. V dropped 1 base and J dropped 3; count of bases not matched to a gene: 4. CDR3 region: CASSQGSGQGYEQYF. The DNA of the CDR3 is TGCGCCAGCAGCCAAGGGTCGGGACAGGGCTACGAGCAGTACTTC.

The CDR3 region is CASREGQGQESYEQYF. DNA for the CDR3: TGTGCCTCTAGGGAAGGACAGGGGCAGGAATCCTACGAGCAGTACTTC. The chain carries TRBV19 and TRBJ2-7; 9 bases match TRBD1. Trimming cost V 11 bases and J 1 base; bases outside gene matches: 15. The V gene's germline CDR1 is LNHDA and CDR2 SQIVND (reference sequence). The CDR3 extends over 16 amino acids. Full variable domain (missing parts from reference TRBV19 and TRBJ2-7): DGGITQSPKYLFRKEGQNVTLSCEQNLNHDAMYWYRQDPGQGLRLIYYSQIVNDFQKGDIAEGYSVSREKKESFPLTVTSAQKNPTAFYLCASREGQGQESYEQYFGPGTRLTVT.

This chain uses TRBV29-1 with TRBJ2-7, with 9 bases lining up with TRBD2. The CDR3 length is 16 residues. The junction had 7 bases not matched to a gene; V was cut back by 0 bases and J by 1 base. Germline CDR1 SQVTM, CDR2 ANQGSEA. The CDR3 reads CSVEEVTSGHSYEQYF. The CDR3 coding sequence is TGCAGCGTTGAAGAGGTTACTAGCGGGCATTCCTACGAGCAGTACTTC.

This chain uses TRBV5-1 with TRBJ1-3; D might be TRBD1 (6 bases). V dropped 3 bases and J dropped 2 bases, with 27 bases sitting between them. CDR1 is SGHRS, CDR2 YFSETQ, per germline. The CDR3 length is 20 residues. CDR3 DNA: TGCGCCAGCAGCTCTGATTTAACCTTTAGGGGGGACTCTCCTGGAAACACCATATATTTT. Its protein is CASSSDLTFRGDSPGNTIYF.

The DNA for the CDR3 is TGTGCCAGCAGCTTAGGCCCAGGCCTCACCTTC. It specifies CASSLGPGLTF. The chain uses TRBV11-2 and TRBJ1-2; D gene uncertain. In germline, CDR1 is SGHAT, CDR2 FQNNGV. V was pared by 1 base and J by 13 bases, with 10 bases between. The CDR3 sequence is 11 residues long.

This clone was recorded once. This chain links TRBV5-5 with TRBJ2-7; D gene uncertain. V was trimmed by 2 bases and J by 2 bases, leaving 11 bases between them. CDR3 size: 14 residues. Per germline, CDR1 SGHKS and CDR2 YYEKEE (reference sequence). The CDR3 DNA reads TGTGCCAGCAGCTTCGAATACAGAACCTACGAGCAGTACTTC. It yields the protein CASSFEYRTYEQYF.

The CDR3 is CASSLVGGAHYEQYF. CDR3 coding DNA: TGTGCCAGCAGCTTAGTAGGGGGAGCCCATTACGAGCAGTACTTC. The V gene is TRBV7-8, the J gene TRBJ2-7; a possible D gene is TRBD1 (6 bases). The germline gives CDR1 SGHVS, CDR2 FQNEAQ. CDR3 length: 15 amino acids. V dropped 1 base and J dropped 4 bases, with 14 bases sitting between them.

V gene TRBV6-4 combines with J gene TRBJ2-7; 9 bases are a match to TRBD1. The CDR3 length is 18 residues. The germline CDR1 and CDR2 sequences are MRHNA and SNTAGT. V trimming: 2 bases; J trimming: 4 bases; junction bases outside the gene matches: 15. The DNA of the CDR3 is TGTGCCAGCAGTGACACAGGGACAGGGACAAACCTTCGATACGAGCAGTACTTC. Protein sequence: CASSDTGTGTNLRYEQYF.

The rearrangement joins TRBV12-5 to TRBJ2-1; 12 nucleotides agree with TRBD2. CDR3 length: 18 residues. Germline CDR1 reads LGHNT; CDR2 reads FRNRAP. After removal of 6 bases from V and 7 bases from J, the junction contained 16 bases not matched to a gene. The CDR3 sequence: CASGSAPSGRASGNEQFF. CDR3 bases: TGTGCTAGTGGCTCGGCGCCTAGCGGGAGGGCCTCGGGTAATGAGCAGTTCTTC.

This rearrangement joins TRBV30 to TRBJ2-7; 10 bases agree with TRBD1. V trimming: 5 bases; J trimming: 5 bases; junction bases outside the gene matches: 9. CDR1 GTSNPN and CDR2 SVGIG come from the germline V gene (reference sequence). CDR3 length: 14 amino acids. CDR3 in DNA: TGTGCCTGGGGCTCAGGACAGGGGGTAGACGAGCAGTACTTC. Translation: CAWGSGQGVDEQYF.

This clone was observed a single time. This chain joins TRBV19 and TRBJ2-7, with D unresolved. Germline V CDR1 and CDR2: LNHDA, SQIVND (reference sequence). Trimming shortened V by 8 bases and J by 2 bases, and 13 bases separated the two germline ends. This CDR3 contains 13 residues. DNA for the CDR3: TGTGCCAGTTCTCCGACGGTGACCTACGAGCAGTACTTC. Residues: CASSPTVTYEQYF.

The rearrangement links TRBV7-9 to TRBJ2-5; TRBD1 aligns across 8 bases. CDR1 is SEHNR and CDR2 is FQNEAQ in the germline V gene (reference sequence). The junction had 5 bases not matched to a gene; V was cut back by 3 bases and J by 2 bases. This CDR3 spans 15 amino acids. Here the CDR3 DNA reads TGTGCCAGCAGCTTCCGGGACAGGAAACAAGAGACCCAGTACTTC. This sequence encodes CASSFRDRKQETQYF.

The chain couples TRBV5-6 to TRBJ1-1, with unresolved D. Trimming pared 4 bases from V and 8 bases from J, leaving 9 bases between. The CDR3 is 11 residues long. Germline V gene data show CDR1 as SGHDT and CDR2 as YYEEEE. The CDR3 DNA follows: TGTGCCAGCAGCCGAGACATCGAAGCTTTCTTT. Protein product: CASSRDIEAFF.

The chain couples TRBV6-1 to TRBJ2-7, with 9 bases aligning to TRBD2. Germline loops: CDR1 MNHNS, CDR2 SASEGT. V trimming: 8 bases; J trimming: 1 base; junction bases outside the gene matches: 0. This CDR3 comprises 12 residues. CDR3 DNA: TGTGCCAGCGCGGGAGGGTCCTACGAGCAGTACTTC. Its protein is CASAGGSYEQYF.